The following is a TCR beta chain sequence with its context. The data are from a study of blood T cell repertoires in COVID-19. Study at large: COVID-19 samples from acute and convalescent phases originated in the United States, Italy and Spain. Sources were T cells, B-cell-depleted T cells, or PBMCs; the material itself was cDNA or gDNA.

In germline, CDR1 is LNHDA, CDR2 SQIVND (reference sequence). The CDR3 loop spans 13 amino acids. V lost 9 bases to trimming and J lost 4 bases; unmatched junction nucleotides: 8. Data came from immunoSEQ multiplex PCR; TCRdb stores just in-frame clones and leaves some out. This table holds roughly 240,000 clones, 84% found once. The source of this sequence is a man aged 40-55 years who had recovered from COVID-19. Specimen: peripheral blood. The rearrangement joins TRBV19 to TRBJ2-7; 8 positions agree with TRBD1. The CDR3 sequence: CASRQGSSYEQYF. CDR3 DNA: TGTGCCAGCCGACAGGGGTCGTCGTACGAGCAGTACTTC.